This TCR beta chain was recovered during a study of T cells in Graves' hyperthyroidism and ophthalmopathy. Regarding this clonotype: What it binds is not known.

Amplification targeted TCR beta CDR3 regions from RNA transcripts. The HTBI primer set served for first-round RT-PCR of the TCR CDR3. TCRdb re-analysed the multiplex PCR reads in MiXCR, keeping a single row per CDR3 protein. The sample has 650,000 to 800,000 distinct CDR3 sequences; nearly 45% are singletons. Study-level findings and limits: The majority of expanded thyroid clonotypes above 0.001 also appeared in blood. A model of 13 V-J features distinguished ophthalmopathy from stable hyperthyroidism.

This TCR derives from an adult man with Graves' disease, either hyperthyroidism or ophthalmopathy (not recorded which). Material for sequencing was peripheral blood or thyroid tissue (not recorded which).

Here the CDR3 DNA reads TGCAGTGCTCCGGAGGGTTACACTGCATCCTACGAGCAGTACTTC. This gives the protein CSAPEGYTASYEQYF. The chain joins TRBV20-1 to TRBJ2-7; tentatively, D is TRBD2 (6 bases). There are 15 residues in the CDR3. V was clipped by 5 bases and J by 1 base, with 18 bases between them. Germline values: CDR1 DFQATT, CDR2 SNEGSKA (reference sequence).